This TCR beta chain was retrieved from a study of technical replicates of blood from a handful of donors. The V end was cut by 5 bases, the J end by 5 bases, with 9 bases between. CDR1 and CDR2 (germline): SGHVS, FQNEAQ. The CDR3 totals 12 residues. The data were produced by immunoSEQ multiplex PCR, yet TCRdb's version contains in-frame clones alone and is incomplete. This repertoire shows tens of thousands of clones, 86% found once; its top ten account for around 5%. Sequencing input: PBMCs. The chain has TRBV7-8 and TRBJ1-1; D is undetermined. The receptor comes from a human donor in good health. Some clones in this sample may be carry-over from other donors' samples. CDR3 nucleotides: TGTGCCAGCAGCGCCGGGAGGACTGAAGCTTTCTTT. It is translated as CASSAGRTEAFF.